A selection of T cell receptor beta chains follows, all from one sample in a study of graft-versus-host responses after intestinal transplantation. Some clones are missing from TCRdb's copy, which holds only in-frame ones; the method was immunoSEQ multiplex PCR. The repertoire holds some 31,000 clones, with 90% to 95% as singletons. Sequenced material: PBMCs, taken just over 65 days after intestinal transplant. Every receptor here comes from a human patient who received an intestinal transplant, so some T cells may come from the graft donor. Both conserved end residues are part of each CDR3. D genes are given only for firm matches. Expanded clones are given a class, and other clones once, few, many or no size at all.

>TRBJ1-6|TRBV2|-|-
TGTGCCAGCAGTGGGAGCTCCTATAATTCACCCCTCCACTTT
CASSGSSYNSPLHF
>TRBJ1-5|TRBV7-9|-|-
TGTGCCAGCAGCCACACGGGGGCGGCCAGGGGCTATCAGCCCCAGCATTTT
CASSHTGAARGYQPQHF
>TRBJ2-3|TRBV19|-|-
TGTGCCAGTAGTATTAACGGGGGCACAGATACGCAGTATTTT
CASSINGGTDTQYF
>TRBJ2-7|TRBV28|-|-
TGTGCCAGCAGTTTTCGGTTAAGGTGGACCTACGAGCAGTACTTC
CASSFRLRWTYEQYF
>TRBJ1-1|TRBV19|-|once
TGTGCCAGTAGTATAGGGAGGGGCATGAACACTGAAGCTTTCTTT
CASSIGRGMNTEAFF
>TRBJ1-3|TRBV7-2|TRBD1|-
TGTGCCAGCAGCTTATTAACAGGGGCTGGAAACACCATATATTTT
CASSLLTGAGNTIYF
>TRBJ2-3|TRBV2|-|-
TGTGCCGGCGGAGCCAGCACAGATACGCAGTATTTT
CAGGASTDTQYF
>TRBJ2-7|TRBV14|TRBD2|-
TGTGCCAGCAGCCAATATCGTCGGGGGGATGAGCAGTACTTC
CASSQYRRGDEQYF
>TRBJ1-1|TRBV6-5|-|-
TGTGCCAGCAGTTTGAACAGCCTTAACACTGAAGCTTTCTTT
CASSLNSLNTEAFF
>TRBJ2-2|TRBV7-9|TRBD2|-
TGTGCCAGCAGCCCGGGACTACCAACCGGGGAGCTGTTTTTT
CASSPGLPTGELFF
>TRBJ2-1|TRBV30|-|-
TGTGCCTGGAGTGTCAGGGGCTACAATGAGCAGTTCTTC
CAWSVRGYNEQFF
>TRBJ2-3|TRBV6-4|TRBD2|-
TGTGCCAGCAGTGAAAGACTAGCGGGGGATACGCAGTATTTT
CASSERLAGDTQYF
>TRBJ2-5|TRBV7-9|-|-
TGTGCCAGCAGCTTAATGTCGGGCGAAGAGACCCAGTACTTC
CASSLMSGEETQYF
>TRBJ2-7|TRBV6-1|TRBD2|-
TGTGCCAGCAGTGAAGCCCCGGTAGCGGGAATCGGCTACGAGCAGTACTTC
CASSEAPVAGIGYEQYF
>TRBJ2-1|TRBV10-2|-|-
TGCGCCAGCAGTGATCTGGTGGGATGGCGCAATGAGCAGTTCTTC
CASSDLVGWRNEQFF
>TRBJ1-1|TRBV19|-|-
TGTGCCAGTAGTATTCGCCAGGGGAACACTGAAGCTTTCTTT
CASSIRQGNTEAFF
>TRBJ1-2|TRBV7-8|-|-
TGTGCCAGCAGCTTAGGACAGGAGGGCTATGGCTACACCTTC
CASSLGQEGYGYTF
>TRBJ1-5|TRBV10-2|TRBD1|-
TGCGCCAGCAGTGAGGGACAGGGACCGAGCAATCAGCCCCAGCATTTT
CASSEGQGPSNQPQHF
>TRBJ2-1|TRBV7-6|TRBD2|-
TGTGCCAGCAGTTCGAAAAGCGGGACCAGCGAGCAGTTCTTC
CASSSKSGTSEQFF
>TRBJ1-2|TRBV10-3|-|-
TGTGCCATCAGTGAGAGTTTGTCCAGGTATGGCTACACCTTC
CAISESLSRYGYTF
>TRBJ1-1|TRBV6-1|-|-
TGTGCCAGCAGTGAAGTGGCTGGGACGGGGGAAACTGAAGCTTTCTTT
CASSEVAGTGETEAFF